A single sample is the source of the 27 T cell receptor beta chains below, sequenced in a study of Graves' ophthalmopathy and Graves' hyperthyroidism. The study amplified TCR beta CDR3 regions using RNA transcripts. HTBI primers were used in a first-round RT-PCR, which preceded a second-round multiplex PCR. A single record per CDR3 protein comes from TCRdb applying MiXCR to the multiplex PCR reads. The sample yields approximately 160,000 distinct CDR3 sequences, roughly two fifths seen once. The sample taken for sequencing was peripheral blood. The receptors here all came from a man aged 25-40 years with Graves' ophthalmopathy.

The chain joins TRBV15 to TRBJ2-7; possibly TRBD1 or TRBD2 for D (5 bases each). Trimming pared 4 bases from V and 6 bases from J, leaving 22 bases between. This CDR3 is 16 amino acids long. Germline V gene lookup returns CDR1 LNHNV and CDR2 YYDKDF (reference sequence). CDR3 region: CATSNKGWDLRSEQYF. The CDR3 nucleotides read TGTGCCACCAGCAACAAGGGGTGGGACCTTCGCTCCGAGCAGTACTTC.

The CDR3 region has the DNA TGTGCCAGCTACCAGCGGGCCCGTAGAGAGGAGCAGTACTTC. Translating it yields CASYQRARREEQYF. V usage is TRBV6-2 or TRBV6-3 and J usage is TRBJ2-7, with D maybe TRBD2 (6 bases). Trimming stripped 8 bases from V and 7 bases from J, with 21 bases between. This CDR3 region has 14 residues. Germline lookup yields CDR1 MNHEY and CDR2 SVGEGT.

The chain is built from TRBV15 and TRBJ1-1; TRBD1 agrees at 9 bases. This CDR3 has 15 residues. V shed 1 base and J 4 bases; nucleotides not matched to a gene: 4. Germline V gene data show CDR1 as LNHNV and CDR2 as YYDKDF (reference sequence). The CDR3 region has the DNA TGTGCCACCAGCAGAGGGGACAGGGTTGGCACTGAAGCTTTCTTT. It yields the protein CATSRGDRVGTEAFF.

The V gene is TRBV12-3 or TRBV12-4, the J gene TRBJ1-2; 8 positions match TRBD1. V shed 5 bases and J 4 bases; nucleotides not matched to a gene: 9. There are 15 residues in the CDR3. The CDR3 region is CASSPNGQGLYGYTF. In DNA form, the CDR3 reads TGTGCCAGCAGTCCAAATGGACAGGGCCTCTATGGCTACACCTTC.

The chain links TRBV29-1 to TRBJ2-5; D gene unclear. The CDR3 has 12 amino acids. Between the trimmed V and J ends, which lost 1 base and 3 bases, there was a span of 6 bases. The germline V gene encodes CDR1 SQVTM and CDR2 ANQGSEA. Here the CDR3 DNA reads TGCAGCGTTGAAGGGGCAGAAGAGACCCAGTACTTC. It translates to CSVEGAEETQYF.

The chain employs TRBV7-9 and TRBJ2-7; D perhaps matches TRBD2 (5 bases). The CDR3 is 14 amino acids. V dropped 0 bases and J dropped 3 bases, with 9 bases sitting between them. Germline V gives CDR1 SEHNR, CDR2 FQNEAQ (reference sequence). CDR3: CASSLAGDLYEQYF. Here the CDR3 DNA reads TGTGCCAGCAGCTTAGCCGGGGATCTCTACGAGCAGTACTTC. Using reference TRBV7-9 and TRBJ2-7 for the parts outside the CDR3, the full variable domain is DTGVSQNPRHKITKRGQNVTFRCDPISEHNRLYWYRQTLGQGPEFLTYFQNEAQLEKSRLLSDRFSAERPKGSFSTLEIQRTEQGDSAMYLCASSLAGDLYEQYFGPGTRLTVT.

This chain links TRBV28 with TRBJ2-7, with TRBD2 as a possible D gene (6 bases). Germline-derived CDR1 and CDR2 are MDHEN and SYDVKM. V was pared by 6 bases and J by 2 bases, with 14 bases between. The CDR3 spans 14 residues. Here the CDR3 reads CASREWSGAYEQYF. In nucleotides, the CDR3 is TGTGCCAGCAGGGAGTGGTCGGGAGCCTACGAGCAGTACTTC. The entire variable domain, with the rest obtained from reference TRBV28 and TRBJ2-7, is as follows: DVKVTQSSRYLVKRTGEKVFLECVQDMDHENMFWYRQDPGLGLRLIYFSYDVKMKEKGDIPEGYSVSREKKERFSLILESASTNQTSMYLCASREWSGAYEQYFGPGTRLTVT.

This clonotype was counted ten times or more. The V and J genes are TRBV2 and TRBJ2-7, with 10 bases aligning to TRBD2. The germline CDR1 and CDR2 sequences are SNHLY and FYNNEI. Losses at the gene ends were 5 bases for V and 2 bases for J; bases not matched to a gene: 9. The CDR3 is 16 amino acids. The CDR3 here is CASSFRLAGDTYEQYF. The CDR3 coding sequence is TGTGCCAGCAGTTTTAGGCTAGCGGGAGATACCTACGAGCAGTACTTC.

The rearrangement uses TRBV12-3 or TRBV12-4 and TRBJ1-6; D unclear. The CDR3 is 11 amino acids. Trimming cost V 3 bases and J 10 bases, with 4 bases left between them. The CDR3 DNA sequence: TGTGCCAGCAGTTTCGGATCACCCCTCCACTTT. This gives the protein CASSFGSPLHF.

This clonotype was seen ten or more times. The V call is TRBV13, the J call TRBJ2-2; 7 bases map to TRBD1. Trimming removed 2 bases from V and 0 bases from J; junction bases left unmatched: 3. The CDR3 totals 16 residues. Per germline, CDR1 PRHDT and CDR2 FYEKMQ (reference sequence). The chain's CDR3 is CASSLYRGTNTGELFF. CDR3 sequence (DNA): TGTGCCAGCAGCTTATACAGGGGAACGAACACCGGGGAGCTGTTTTTT.

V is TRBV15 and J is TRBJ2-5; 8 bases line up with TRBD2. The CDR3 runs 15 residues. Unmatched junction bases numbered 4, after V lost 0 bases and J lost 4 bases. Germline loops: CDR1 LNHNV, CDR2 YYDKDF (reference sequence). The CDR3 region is CATSRDQLAGETQYF. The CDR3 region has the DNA TGTGCCACCAGCAGAGATCAGCTAGCGGGAGAGACCCAGTACTTC.

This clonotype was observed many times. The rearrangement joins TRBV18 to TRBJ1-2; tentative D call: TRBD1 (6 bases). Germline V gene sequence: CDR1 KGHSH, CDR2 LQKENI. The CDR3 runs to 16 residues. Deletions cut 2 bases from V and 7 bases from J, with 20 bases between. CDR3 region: CASSPYTPGGAFGYTF. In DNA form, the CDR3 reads TGTGCCAGCTCACCATACACTCCGGGGGGCGCGTTTGGCTACACCTTC.

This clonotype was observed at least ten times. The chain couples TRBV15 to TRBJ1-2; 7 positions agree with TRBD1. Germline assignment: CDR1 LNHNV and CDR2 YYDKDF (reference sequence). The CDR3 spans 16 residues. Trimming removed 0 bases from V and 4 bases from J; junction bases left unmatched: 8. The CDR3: CATSRELGQSAYGYTF. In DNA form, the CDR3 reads TGTGCCACCAGCAGAGAGCTGGGACAGAGCGCCTATGGCTACACCTTC.

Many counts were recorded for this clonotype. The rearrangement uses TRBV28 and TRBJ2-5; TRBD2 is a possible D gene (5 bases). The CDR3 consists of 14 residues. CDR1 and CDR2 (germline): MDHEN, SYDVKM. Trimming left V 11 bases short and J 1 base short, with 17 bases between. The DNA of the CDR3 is TGTGCCGTCTATCGGCAAGGGAGCCAAGAGACCCAGTACTTC. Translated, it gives CAVYRQGSQETQYF.

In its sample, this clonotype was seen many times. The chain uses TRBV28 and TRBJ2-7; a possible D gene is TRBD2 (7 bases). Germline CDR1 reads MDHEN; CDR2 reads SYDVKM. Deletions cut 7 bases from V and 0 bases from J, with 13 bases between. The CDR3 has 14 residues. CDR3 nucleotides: TGTGCCAGCAAAAAGGGGGGGACCTCCTACGAGCAGTACTTC. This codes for CASKKGGTSYEQYF. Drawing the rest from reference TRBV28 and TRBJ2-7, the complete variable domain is DVKVTQSSRYLVKRTGEKVFLECVQDMDHENMFWYRQDPGLGLRLIYFSYDVKMKEKGDIPEGYSVSREKKERFSLILESASTNQTSMYLCASKKGGTSYEQYFGPGTRLTVT.

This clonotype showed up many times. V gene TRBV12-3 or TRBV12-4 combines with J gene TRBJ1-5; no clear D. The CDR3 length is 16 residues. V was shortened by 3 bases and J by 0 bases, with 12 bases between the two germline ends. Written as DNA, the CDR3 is TGTGCCAGCAGTTTGGAGGTACTCTATAGCAATCAGCCCCAGCATTTT. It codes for CASSLEVLYSNQPQHF.

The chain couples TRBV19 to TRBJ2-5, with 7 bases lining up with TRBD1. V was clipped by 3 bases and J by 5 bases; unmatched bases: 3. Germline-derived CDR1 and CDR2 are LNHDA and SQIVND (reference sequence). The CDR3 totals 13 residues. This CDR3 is CASSIDRDETQYF. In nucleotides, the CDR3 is TGTGCCAGTAGTATCGACAGGGATGAGACCCAGTACTTC.

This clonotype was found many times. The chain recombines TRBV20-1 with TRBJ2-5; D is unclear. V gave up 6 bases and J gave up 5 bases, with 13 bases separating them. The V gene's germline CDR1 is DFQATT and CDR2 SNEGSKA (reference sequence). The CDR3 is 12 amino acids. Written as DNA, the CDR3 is TGCAGTGCGACGACGGTGGGGGAGACCCAGTACTTC. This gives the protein CSATTVGETQYF.

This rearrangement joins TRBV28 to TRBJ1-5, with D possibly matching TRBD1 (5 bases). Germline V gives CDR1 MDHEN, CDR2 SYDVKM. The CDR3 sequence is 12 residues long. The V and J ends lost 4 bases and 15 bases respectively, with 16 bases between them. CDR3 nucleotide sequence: TGTGCCAGCAGTTCAGGGAATACAAAGGGGCATTTT. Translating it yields CASSSGNTKGHF.

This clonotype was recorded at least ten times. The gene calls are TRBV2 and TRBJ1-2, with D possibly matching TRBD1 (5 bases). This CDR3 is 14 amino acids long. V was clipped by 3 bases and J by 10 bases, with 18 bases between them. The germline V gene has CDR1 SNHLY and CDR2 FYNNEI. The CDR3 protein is CASSELRTPGVYTF. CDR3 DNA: TGTGCCAGCAGTGAGTTACGGACACCCGGGGTCTACACCTTC.

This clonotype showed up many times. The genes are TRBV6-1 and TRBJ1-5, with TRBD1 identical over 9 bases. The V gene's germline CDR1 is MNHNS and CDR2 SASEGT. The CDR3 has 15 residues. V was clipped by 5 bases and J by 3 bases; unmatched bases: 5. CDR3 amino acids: CASSRDRANNQPQHF. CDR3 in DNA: TGTGCCAGCAGTAGGGACAGGGCTAACAATCAGCCCCAGCATTTT.

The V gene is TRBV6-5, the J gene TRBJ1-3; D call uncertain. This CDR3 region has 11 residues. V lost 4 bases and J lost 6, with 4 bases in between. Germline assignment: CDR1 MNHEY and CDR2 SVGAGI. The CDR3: CASSSLNTIYF. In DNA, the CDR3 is TGTGCCAGCAGTTCCCTAAACACCATATATTTT.

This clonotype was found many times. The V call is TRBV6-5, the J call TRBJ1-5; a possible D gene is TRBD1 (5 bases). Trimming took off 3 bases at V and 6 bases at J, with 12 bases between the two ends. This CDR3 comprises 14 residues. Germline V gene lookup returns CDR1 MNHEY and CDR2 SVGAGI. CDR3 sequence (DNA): TGTGCCAGCAGTTATCAGGGAATCGGTCAGCCCCAGCATTTT. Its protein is CASSYQGIGQPQHF.

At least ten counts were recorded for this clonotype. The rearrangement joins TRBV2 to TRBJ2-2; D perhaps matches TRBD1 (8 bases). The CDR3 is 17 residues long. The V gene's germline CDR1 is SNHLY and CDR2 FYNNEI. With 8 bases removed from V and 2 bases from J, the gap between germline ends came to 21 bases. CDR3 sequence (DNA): TGTGCCAGCGGGGGGGGCCCAGGGGGCATAAACACCGGGGAGCTGTTTTTT. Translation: CASGGGPGGINTGELFF.

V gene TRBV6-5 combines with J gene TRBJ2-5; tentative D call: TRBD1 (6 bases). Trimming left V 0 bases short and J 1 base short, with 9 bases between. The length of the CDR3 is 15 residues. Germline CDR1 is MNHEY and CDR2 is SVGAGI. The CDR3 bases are TGTGCCAGCAGTTACTCGGGACATTTCCAAGAGACCCAGTACTTC. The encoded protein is CASSYSGHFQETQYF.

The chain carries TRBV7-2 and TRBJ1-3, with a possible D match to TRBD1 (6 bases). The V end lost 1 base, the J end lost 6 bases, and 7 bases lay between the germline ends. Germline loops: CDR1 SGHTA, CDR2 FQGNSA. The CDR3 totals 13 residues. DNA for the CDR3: TGTGCCAGCAGCTTAGACAGGGTAAACACCATATATTTT. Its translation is CASSLDRVNTIYF.

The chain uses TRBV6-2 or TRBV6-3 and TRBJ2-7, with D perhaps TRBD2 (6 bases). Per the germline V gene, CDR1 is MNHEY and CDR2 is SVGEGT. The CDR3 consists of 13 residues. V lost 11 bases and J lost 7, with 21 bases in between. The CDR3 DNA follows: TGTGCCTTGAGGCGGGGCAACACCGGGGAGCAGTACTTC. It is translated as CALRRGNTGEQYF.